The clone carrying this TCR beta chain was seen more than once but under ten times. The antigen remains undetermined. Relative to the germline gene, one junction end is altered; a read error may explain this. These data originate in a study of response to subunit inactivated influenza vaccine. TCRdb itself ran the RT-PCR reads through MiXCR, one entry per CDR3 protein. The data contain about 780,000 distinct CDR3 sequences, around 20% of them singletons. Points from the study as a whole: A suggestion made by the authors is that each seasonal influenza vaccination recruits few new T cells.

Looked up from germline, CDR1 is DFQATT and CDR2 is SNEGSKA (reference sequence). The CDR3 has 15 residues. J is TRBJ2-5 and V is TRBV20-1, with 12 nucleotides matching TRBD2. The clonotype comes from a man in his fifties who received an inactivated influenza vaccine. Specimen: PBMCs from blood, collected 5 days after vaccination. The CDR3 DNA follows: TGCAGCGCTAGCGGGGGGGCTTTAGGCCAAGAGACCCAGTACTTC. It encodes CSASGGALGQETQYF.